This TCR beta chain stems from a study of blood T cell repertoires in COVID-19. About the study: Acute and convalescent COVID-19 specimens originated in the United States, Italy and Spain. PBMCs, B-cell-depleted T cells, or T cells provided the cDNA or gDNA that made up the material.

Per the original methods: Estimation of nucleated cell counts was performed using reference gene primer amplification. Sequencing used immunoSEQ multiplex PCR; TCRdb keeps in-frame clones, though not all of them. V, J and clone size are those of that table, while D and trimming were read from the DNA. The sample has under 170,000 clones, approximately 90% seen once. This CDR3 spans 18 amino acids. V gave up 4 bases and J gave up 0 bases; unmatched junction bases: 11. Germline loops: CDR1 MGHDK, CDR2 SYGVNS. This clone was seen more than once but under ten times. J is TRBJ2-4 and V is TRBV25-1; 8 bases are shared with TRBD1. This sequence originates from a woman aged 55-70 years with active or convalescent COVID-19. Sample: peripheral blood. The CDR3, as DNA: TGTGCCAGCAGTGGATCCGGACAGGGCGAGCTAGCCAAAAACATTCAGTACTTC. It encodes CASSGSGQGELAKNIQYF.